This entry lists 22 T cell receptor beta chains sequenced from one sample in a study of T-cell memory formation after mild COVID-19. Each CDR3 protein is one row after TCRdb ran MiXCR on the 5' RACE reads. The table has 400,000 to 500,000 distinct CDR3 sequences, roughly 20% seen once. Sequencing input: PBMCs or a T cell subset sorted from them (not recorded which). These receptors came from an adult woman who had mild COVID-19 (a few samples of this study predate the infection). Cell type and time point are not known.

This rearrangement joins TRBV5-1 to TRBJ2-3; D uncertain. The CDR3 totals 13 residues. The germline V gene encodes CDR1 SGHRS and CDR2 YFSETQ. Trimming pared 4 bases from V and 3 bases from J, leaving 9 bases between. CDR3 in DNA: TGCGCCAGCAGCCATACAATGACAGATACGCAGTATTTT. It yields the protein CASSHTMTDTQYF. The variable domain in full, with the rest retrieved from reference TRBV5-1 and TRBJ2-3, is KAGVTQTPRYLIKTRGQQVTLSCSPISGHRSVSWYQQTPGQGLQFLFEYFSETQRNKGNFPGRFSGRQFSNSRSEMNVSTLELGDSALYLCASSHTMTDTQYFGPGTRLTVL.

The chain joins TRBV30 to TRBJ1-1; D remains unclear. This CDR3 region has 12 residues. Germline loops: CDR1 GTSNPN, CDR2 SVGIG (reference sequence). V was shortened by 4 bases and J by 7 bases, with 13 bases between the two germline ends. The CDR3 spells CAWNQPTNEAFF. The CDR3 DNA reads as TGTGCCTGGAATCAGCCTACCAATGAAGCTTTCTTT.

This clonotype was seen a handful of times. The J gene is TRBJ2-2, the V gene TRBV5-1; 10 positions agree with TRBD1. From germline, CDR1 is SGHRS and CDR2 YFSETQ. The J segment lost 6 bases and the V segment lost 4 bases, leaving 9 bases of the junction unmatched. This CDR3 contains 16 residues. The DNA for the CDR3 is TGCGCCAGCAGCCCCGGGACAGGGGCAGGGGCCGGGGAGCTGTTTTTT. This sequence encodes CASSPGTGAGAGELFF. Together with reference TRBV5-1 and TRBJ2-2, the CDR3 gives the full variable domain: KAGVTQTPRYLIKTRGQQVTLSCSPISGHRSVSWYQQTPGQGLQFLFEYFSETQRNKGNFPGRFSGRQFSNSRSEMNVSTLELGDSALYLCASSPGTGAGAGELFFGEGSRLTVL.

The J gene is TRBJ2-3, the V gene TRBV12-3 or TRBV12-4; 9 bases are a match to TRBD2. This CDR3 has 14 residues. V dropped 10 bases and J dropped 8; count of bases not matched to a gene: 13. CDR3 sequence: CATSLAGFSGTQYF. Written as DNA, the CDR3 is TGTGCCACCTCACTAGCGGGCTTTTCCGGTACGCAGTATTTT.

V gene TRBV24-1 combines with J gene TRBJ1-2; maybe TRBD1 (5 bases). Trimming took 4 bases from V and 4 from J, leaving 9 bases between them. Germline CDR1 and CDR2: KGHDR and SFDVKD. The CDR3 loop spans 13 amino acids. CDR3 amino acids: CATSDIDSYGYTF. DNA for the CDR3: TGTGCCACCAGTGACATCGACAGCTATGGCTACACCTTC.

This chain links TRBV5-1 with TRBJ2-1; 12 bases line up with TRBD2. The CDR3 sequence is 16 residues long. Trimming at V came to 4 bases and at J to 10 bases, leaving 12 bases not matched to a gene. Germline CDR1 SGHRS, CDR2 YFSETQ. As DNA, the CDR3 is TGCGCCAGCAGCGCGACTAGCGGGGGACCCTCCAGGGAGCAGTTCTTC. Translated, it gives CASSATSGGPSREQFF. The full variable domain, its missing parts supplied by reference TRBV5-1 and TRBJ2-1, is KAGVTQTPRYLIKTRGQQVTLSCSPISGHRSVSWYQQTPGQGLQFLFEYFSETQRNKGNFPGRFSGRQFSNSRSEMNVSTLELGDSALYLCASSATSGGPSREQFFGPGTRLTVL.

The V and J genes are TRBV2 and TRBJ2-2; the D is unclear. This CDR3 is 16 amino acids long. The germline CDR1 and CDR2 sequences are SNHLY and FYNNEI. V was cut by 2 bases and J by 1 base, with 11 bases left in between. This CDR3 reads CASSEYGFVNTGELFF. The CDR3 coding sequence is TGTGCCAGCAGTGAATATGGATTTGTGAACACCGGGGAGCTGTTTTTT.

The CDR3 DNA is TGTGCCAGCAGCCAAGATCAATGGAACACTGAAGCTTTCTTT. Protein: CASSQDQWNTEAFF. V gene TRBV14 combines with J gene TRBJ1-1, with D uncertain. Germline V gene data show CDR1 as SGHDN and CDR2 as FVKESK. The germline V and J ends were trimmed by 0 bases and 1 base, with 6 bases remaining between them. There are 14 residues in the CDR3.

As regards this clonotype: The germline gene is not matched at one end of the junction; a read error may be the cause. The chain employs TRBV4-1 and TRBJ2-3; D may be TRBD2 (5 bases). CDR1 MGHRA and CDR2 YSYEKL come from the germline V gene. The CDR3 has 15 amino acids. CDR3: CASRQVTGSTDTQYF. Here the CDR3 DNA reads TGCGCCAGCAGACAAGTTACGGGGTCCACAGATACGCAGTATTTT.

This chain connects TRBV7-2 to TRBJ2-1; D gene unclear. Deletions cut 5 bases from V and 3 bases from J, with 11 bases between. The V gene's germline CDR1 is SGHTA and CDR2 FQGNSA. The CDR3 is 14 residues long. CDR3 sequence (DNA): TGTGCCAGCAGCGAAAACTGGAACTACAATGAGCAGTTCTTC. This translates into CASSENWNYNEQFF.

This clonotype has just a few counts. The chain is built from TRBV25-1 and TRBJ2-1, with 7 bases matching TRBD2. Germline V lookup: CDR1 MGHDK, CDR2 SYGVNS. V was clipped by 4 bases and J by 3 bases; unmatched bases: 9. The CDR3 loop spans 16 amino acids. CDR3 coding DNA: TGTGCCAGCAGTGGCCACGGTCTAGCGGACTACAATGAGCAGTTCTTC. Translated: CASSGHGLADYNEQFF.

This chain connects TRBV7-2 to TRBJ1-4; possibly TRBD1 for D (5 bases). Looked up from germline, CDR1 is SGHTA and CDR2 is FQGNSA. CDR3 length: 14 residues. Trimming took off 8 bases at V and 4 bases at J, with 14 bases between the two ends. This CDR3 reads CASSSGGGNEKLFF. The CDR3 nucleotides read TGTGCCAGCTCAAGCGGGGGTGGTAATGAAAAACTGTTTTTT.

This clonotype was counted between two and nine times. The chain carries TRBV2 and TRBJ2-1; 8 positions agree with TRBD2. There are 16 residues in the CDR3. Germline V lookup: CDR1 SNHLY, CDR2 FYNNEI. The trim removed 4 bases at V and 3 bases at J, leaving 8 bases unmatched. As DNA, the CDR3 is TGTGCCAGCAGTGGGACTAGCAGTACCCACTACAATGAGCAGTTCTTC. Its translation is CASSGTSSTHYNEQFF.

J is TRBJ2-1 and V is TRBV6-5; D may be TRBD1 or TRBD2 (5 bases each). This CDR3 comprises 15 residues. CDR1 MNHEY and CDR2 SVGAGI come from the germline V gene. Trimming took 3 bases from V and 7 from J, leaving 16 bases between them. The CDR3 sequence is CASSYLGTSRNEQFF. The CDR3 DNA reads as TGTGCCAGCAGTTATTTGGGGACGAGCCGGAATGAGCAGTTCTTC.

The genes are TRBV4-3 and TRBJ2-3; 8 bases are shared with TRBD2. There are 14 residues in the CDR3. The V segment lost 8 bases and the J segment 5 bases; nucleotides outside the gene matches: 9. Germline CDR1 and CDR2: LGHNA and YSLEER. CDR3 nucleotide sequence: TGCGCCAGCTCCAAAGCGGGGGTCGGAGATACGCAGTATTTT. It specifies CASSKAGVGDTQYF.

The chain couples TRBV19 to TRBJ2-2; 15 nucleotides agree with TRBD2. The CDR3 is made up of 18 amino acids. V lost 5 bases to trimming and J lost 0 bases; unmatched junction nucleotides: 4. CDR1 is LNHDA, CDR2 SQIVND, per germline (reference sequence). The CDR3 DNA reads TGTGCCAGTAGTCCGGGACTAGCGGGAGGCCCGAACACCGGGGAGCTGTTTTTT. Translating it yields CASSPGLAGGPNTGELFF.

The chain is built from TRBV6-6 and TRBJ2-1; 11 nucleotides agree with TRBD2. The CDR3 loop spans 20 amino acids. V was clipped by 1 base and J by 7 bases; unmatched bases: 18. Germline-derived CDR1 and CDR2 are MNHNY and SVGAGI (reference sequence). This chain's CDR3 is CASSYFSPKASGRWGNEQFF. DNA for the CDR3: TGTGCCAGCAGTTACTTCAGTCCAAAGGCTAGCGGGAGGTGGGGGAATGAGCAGTTCTTC.

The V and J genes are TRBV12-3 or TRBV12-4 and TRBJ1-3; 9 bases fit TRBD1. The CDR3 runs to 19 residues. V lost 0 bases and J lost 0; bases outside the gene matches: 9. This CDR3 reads CASSLAGTGYRFSGNTIYF. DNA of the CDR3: TGTGCCAGCAGTTTAGCCGGGACAGGGTACCGGTTCTCTGGAAACACCATATATTTT.

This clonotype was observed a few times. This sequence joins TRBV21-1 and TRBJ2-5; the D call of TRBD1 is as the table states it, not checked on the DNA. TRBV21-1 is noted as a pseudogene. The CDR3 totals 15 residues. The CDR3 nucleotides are TGTGCCAGCAGCAATCCCCGGCGCCTCAGAGAGACCCAGTACTTC. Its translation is CASSNPRRLRETQYF.

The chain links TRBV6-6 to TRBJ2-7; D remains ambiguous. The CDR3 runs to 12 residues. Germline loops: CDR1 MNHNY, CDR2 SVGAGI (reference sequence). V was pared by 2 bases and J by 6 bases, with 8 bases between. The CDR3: CASSYVGAEQYF. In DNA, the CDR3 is TGTGCCAGCAGTTACGTTGGAGCCGAGCAGTACTTC.

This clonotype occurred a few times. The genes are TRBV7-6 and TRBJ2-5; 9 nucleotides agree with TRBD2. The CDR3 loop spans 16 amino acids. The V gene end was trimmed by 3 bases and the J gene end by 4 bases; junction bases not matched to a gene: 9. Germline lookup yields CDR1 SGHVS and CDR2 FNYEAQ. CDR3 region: CASSLGAGGPIETQYF. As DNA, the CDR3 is TGTGCCAGCAGCTTGGGGGCGGGAGGGCCAATAGAGACCCAGTACTTC.

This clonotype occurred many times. In nucleotides, the CDR3 is TGCGCCAGCACCACGACAGGGGTTAATGAAAAACTGTTTTTT. Protein: CASTTTGVNEKLFF. This chain uses TRBV5-1 with TRBJ1-4, with 8 positions matching TRBD1. V lost 6 bases, J lost 4 bases, and 5 bases stayed unmatched. The CDR3 loop spans 14 amino acids. Germline CDR1 reads SGHRS; CDR2 reads YFSETQ.